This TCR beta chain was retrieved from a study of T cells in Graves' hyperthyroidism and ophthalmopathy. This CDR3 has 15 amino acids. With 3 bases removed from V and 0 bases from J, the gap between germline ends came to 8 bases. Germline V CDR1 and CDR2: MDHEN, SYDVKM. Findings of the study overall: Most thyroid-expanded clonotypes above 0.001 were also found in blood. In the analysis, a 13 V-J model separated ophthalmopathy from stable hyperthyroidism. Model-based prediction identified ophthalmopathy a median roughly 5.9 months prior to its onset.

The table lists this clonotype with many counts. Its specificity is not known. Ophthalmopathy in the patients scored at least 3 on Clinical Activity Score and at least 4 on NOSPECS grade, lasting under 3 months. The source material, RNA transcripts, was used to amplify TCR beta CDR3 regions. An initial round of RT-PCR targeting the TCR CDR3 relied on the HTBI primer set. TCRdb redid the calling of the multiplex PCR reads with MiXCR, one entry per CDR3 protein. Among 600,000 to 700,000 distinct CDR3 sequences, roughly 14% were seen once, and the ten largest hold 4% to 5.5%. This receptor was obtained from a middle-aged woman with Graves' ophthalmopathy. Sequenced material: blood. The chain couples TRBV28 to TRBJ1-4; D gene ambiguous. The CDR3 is CASSFWSATNEKLFF. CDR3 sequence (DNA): TGTGCCAGCAGTTTCTGGAGTGCAACTAATGAAAAACTGTTTTTT. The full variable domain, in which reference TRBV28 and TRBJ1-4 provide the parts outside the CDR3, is DVKVTQSSRYLVKRTGEKVFLECVQDMDHENMFWYRQDPGLGLRLIYFSYDVKMKEKGDIPEGYSVSREKKERFSLILESASTNQTSMYLCASSFWSATNEKLFFGSGTQLSVL.